The text below deals with one T cell receptor (beta chain). The antigen is undetermined. TCRdb keeps only in-frame clones here, not all; method: immunoSEQ multiplex PCR. Altogether around 140,000 clones are present, about nine tenths being singletons, with the ten largest covering 4% to 6%. These data originate in a study of Ad26.COV2.S vaccination and SARS-CoV-2 variants. Study-level findings and limits: Vaccine recipients had higher spike-specific TCR breadth than placebo recipients. Reported findings describe substantial breadth in spike-specific CD8+ and CD4+ T cell responses following vaccination. TCR breadth and depth analyses may have underestimated total T cell responses. Whether participants received vaccine or placebo, their non-spike TCR breadth was similar.

The V and J ends lost 4 bases and 1 base respectively, with 14 bases between them. CDR1 is SGHTA and CDR2 is FQGNSA in the germline V gene. The CDR3 is 17 amino acids. Sequences were derived from peripheral blood, sampled after recovery from COVID-19. The chain combines TRBV7-2 with TRBJ2-6; tentative D call: TRBD1 (5 bases). This TCR came from a human donor who had recovered from COVID-19. For the CDR3, the DNA is TGTGCCAGCAGCTCCCCAGGGCTAGATTCTGGGGCCAACGTCCTGACTTTC. Protein: CASSSPGLDSGANVLTF.